These 31 T cell receptor beta chains share one sample of origin, sequenced in a study of T cells in Graves' hyperthyroidism and ophthalmopathy. Researchers took RNA transcripts and amplified the TCR beta CDR3 regions from them. Initially, a first-round RT-PCR of the TCR CDR3 employed the HTBI primer set. TCRdb reprocessed the multiplex PCR reads with MiXCR, giving one entry per CDR3 protein. The data show about 420,000 distinct CDR3 sequences, approximately 15% seen once. The sample comprised blood. The receptors stem from a woman between 18 and 29 years old with Graves' hyperthyroidism.

The chain joins TRBV7-3 to TRBJ2-1, with 7 bases identical to TRBD1. The J segment lost 4 bases and the V segment lost 5 bases, leaving 5 bases of the junction unmatched. The CDR3 is 14 amino acids. The germline CDR1 and CDR2 sequences are SGHTA and FQGTGA. The DNA of the CDR3 is TGTGCCAGCAGCGTACAGGGACAGTACAATGAGCAGTTCTTC. This codes for CASSVQGQYNEQFF.

This clonotype was found many times. The chain employs TRBV12-5 and TRBJ1-1; 7 bases map to TRBD1. With V trimmed by 6 bases and J by 4 bases, 8 bases remained unmatched. The CDR3 spans 14 residues. Per the germline V gene, CDR1 is LGHNT and CDR2 is FRNRAP. CDR3 coding DNA: TGTGCTAGTGGCCCTAACAGGGGCACCACTGAAGCTTTCTTT. Translation gives CASGPNRGTTEAFF.

Comments on this clonotype: A much larger clone sits a single nucleotide away, making a read error possible. The V and J genes are TRBV28 and TRBJ1-5; D is unclear. Germline CDR1 is MDHEN and CDR2 is SYDVKM. V was clipped by 6 bases and J by 6 bases, with 12 bases between them. CDR3 length equals 13 residues. CDR3 loop: CASSGPWAQPQHF. CDR3 sequence (DNA): TGTGCCAGCAGCGGACCCTGGGCTCAGCCCCAGCATTTT.

J is TRBJ1-5 and V is TRBV6-1; 7 bases fit TRBD1. Germline CDR1 MNHNS, CDR2 SASEGT. Trimming removed 4 bases from V and 4 bases from J; junction bases left unmatched: 7. CDR3 length: 15 residues. This chain's CDR3 is CASSVRDRWNQPQHF. The CDR3 nucleotides read TGTGCCAGCAGTGTACGGGACAGATGGAATCAGCCCCAGCATTTT.

The gene calls are TRBV4-1 and TRBJ2-1; 9 bases are a match to TRBD1. The CDR3 covers 17 residues. Looked up from germline, CDR1 is MGHRA and CDR2 is YSYEKL. V shed 3 bases, J shed 3 bases, and the junction held 9 bases outside the gene matches. CDR3 region: CASSQSDGTGLYNEQFF. CDR3 DNA sequence: TGCGCCAGCAGCCAGAGCGACGGGACAGGGCTCTACAATGAGCAGTTCTTC.

This clonotype was seen ten or more times. The chain combines TRBV11-2 with TRBJ2-5; 7 bases map to TRBD1. The length of the CDR3 is 15 residues. Germline V gene lookup returns CDR1 SGHAT and CDR2 FQNNGV. J was trimmed by 2 bases and V by 6 bases; bases with no gene match: 9. CDR3 in amino acids: CASSSPGQEQETQYF. CDR3 DNA sequence: TGTGCCAGCAGTTCCCCCGGACAGGAACAAGAGACCCAGTACTTC. The full variable domain, in which reference TRBV11-2 and TRBJ2-5 provide the parts outside the CDR3, is EAGVAQSPRYKIIEKRQSVAFWCNPISGHATLYWYQQILGQGPKLLIQFQNNGVVDDSQLPKDRFSAERLKGVDSTLKIQPAKLEDSAVYLCASSSPGQEQETQYFGPGTRLLVL.

This clonotype came up many times. The rearrangement links TRBV7-8 to TRBJ2-1; D perhaps matches TRBD2 (5 bases). CDR3 length: 19 amino acids. Germline lookup yields CDR1 SGHVS and CDR2 FQNEAQ. V was pared by 0 bases and J by 0 bases, with 18 bases between. The CDR3 nucleotides are TGTGCCAGCAGCTTAGCCCTAGCACCCCCTCCGAGCTCCTACAATGAGCAGTTCTTC. Its protein is CASSLALAPPPSSYNEQFF.

The chain recombines TRBV24-1 with TRBJ1-2; no definite D call. The CDR3 is made up of 12 amino acids. Trimming removed 5 bases at V and 6 bases at J, with 9 bases between. CDR1 is KGHDR, CDR2 SFDVKD, per germline. The CDR3 is CATSAGFNGYTF. The CDR3 DNA sequence: TGTGCCACCAGTGCGGGGTTTAATGGCTACACCTTC.

This clonotype was counted at least ten times. In DNA form, the CDR3 reads TGTGCCAGCATCCCGGGGGCCCTGATTCCCACCGGGGAGCTGTTTTTT. Translating gives CASIPGALIPTGELFF. The J gene is TRBJ2-2, the V gene TRBV12-3 or TRBV12-4; D could derive from TRBD1 or TRBD2 (6 bases each). V lost 7 bases to trimming and J lost 4 bases, with 19 bases between them. This CDR3 is 16 amino acids long.

Only a few counts were recorded for this clonotype. V is TRBV5-1 and J is TRBJ1-6; no reliable D call. The CDR3 spans 15 residues. CDR1 and CDR2 from the germline V gene are SGHRS and YFSETQ. Trimming left V 0 bases short and J 4 bases short, with 8 bases between. This CDR3 reads CASSLDGVYNSPLHF. CDR3 bases: TGCGCCAGCAGCTTGGACGGAGTTTATAATTCACCCCTCCACTTT.

The rearrangement joins TRBV19 to TRBJ2-2; possible D gene TRBD1, 8 bases. V dropped 6 bases and J dropped 8 bases, with 16 bases sitting between them. The germline gives CDR1 LNHDA, CDR2 SQIVND (reference sequence). CDR3 length equals 14 residues. The CDR3 DNA follows: TGTGCCAGTAGCGACACAGGGGGAGGGGGGGAGCTGTTTTTT. It codes for CASSDTGGGGELFF.

This clonotype has more than one count but fewer than ten. V gene TRBV20-1 combines with J gene TRBJ1-2; unclear D gene. Trimming took 4 bases from V and 8 from J, leaving 14 bases between them. This CDR3 region has 12 residues. Germline CDR1 and CDR2: DFQATT and SNEGSKA (reference sequence). CDR3 sequence reads: CSATGSTIGYTF. CDR3 sequence (DNA): TGCAGTGCTACAGGTTCCACGATCGGCTACACCTTC.

The table lists this clonotype with a few counts. The chain uses TRBV20-1 and TRBJ2-3; 8 bases are shared with TRBD2. This CDR3 is built from 17 residues. Trimming at V came to 3 bases and at J to 4 bases, leaving 15 bases not matched to a gene. Germline V gene data show CDR1 as DFQATT and CDR2 as SNEGSKA (reference sequence). The chain's CDR3 is CSASPGGGGSGADTQYF. The CDR3 DNA reads as TGCAGTGCTAGCCCCGGGGGGGGGGGCTCAGGTGCAGATACGCAGTATTTT.

This clonotype came up many times. V is TRBV20-1 and J is TRBJ2-1; D gene unclear. CDR3 length equals 11 residues. Germline CDR1 and CDR2: DFQATT and SNEGSKA (reference sequence). V was cut by 5 bases and J by 10 bases, with 12 bases left in between. CDR3 protein: CSAEPHEEQFF. CDR3 DNA sequence: TGCAGTGCTGAGCCACACGAAGAGCAGTTCTTC.

This clonotype has ten or more counts. The V call is TRBV3-1, the J call TRBJ1-2, with D maybe TRBD1 (6 bases). This CDR3 has 15 amino acids. V lost 4 bases and J lost 4, with 16 bases in between. Germline lookup yields CDR1 LGHDT and CDR2 YNNKEL (reference sequence). The CDR3 coding sequence is TGTGCCAGCAGCCGCTCAAGGACAGATCCCTATGGCTACACCTTC. Translating it yields CASSRSRTDPYGYTF.

This clonotype occurred many times. The chain uses TRBV5-1 and TRBJ2-1; tentative D call: TRBD1 (5 bases). The CDR3 spans 14 residues. The V end was cut by 4 bases, the J end by 4 bases, with 12 bases between. In germline, CDR1 is SGHRS, CDR2 YFSETQ. CDR3 sequence reads: CASSPRTSYNEQFF. CDR3 nucleotide sequence: TGCGCCAGCAGCCCACGGACATCATACAATGAGCAGTTCTTC.

A remark on this clonotype: This clone may be a read error of a much larger clone one base away. This chain joins TRBV28 and TRBJ2-7; 11 nucleotides match TRBD1. The CDR3 runs 12 residues. Germline assignment: CDR1 MDHEN and CDR2 SYDVKM. CDR3 bases: TGTGTCAGCGGGACAGGGGGGCTCGAGCAGTACTTC. Its protein product is CVSGTGGLEQYF. The entire variable domain, with the rest obtained from reference TRBV28 and TRBJ2-7, is as follows: DVKVTQSSRYLVKRTGEKVFLECVQDMDHENMFWYRQDPGLGLRLIYFSYDVKMKEKGDIPEGYSVSREKKERFSLILESASTNQTSMYLCVSGTGGLEQYFGPGTRLTVT.

This clonotype turned up a few times. One junction end does not reproduce the germline sequence, and a read error may be involved. The rearrangement links TRBV27 to TRBJ2-3, with D unclear. The CDR3 runs 13 residues. CDR1 and CDR2 (germline): MNHEY, SMNVEV (reference sequence). Here the CDR3 DNA reads TGTGCCAGCAGCTCGGCGTTCACAGATACGCAGTGTTTT. Translated: CASSSAFTDTQCF.

The chain recombines TRBV4-3 with TRBJ1-2, with D possibly being TRBD1 (6 bases). Germline V gene data show CDR1 as LGHNA and CDR2 as YSLEER. The CDR3 consists of 14 residues. V gave up 1 base and J gave up 7 bases, with 13 bases separating them. CDR3 coding DNA: TGCGCCAGCAGCCAAGGGTCGGGGGCCGCTGGCTACACCTTC. It encodes CASSQGSGAAGYTF.

This clonotype was seen many times. The V gene is TRBV27, the J gene TRBJ2-5, with D possibly being TRBD1 or TRBD2 (5 bases each). V lost 3 bases, J lost 2 bases, and 13 bases lay in between. CDR1 is MNHEY and CDR2 is SMNVEV in the germline V gene (reference sequence). This CDR3 comprises 15 residues. CDR3 residues: CASSFLSGRQETQYF. The CDR3 DNA is TGTGCCAGCAGTTTTCTTTCAGGGAGACAAGAGACCCAGTACTTC.

This clonotype was recorded many times. The chain links TRBV15 to TRBJ1-1; TRBD1 agrees at 7 bases. With 1 base clipped from V and 7 bases from J, the junction kept 9 bases outside the gene matches. Germline CDR1 reads LNHNV; CDR2 reads YYDKDF (reference sequence). The CDR3 is 15 amino acids. This CDR3 reads CATSRATTSGGEAFF. The CDR3 region has the DNA TGTGCCACCAGCAGAGCTACGACTTCAGGGGGTGAAGCTTTCTTT.

This clonotype appeared many times. The rearrangement joins TRBV27 to TRBJ1-2; 9 bases align to TRBD1. V lost 1 base, J lost 2 bases, and 2 bases stayed unmatched. This CDR3 region has 15 residues. The germline V gene encodes CDR1 MNHEY and CDR2 SMNVEV (reference sequence). DNA for the CDR3: TGTGCCAGCAGTTTATGGGGACAGGGAAACTATGGCTACACCTTC. The encoded protein is CASSLWGQGNYGYTF.

This clonotype was counted once. V usage is TRBV6-1 and J usage is TRBJ2-2; 7 bases map to TRBD2. The CDR3 loop spans 16 amino acids. The germline V gene has CDR1 MNHNS and CDR2 SASEGT. With 6 bases clipped from V and 1 base from J, the junction kept 8 bases outside the gene matches. CDR3 bases: TGTGCCAGCAGCCGTGCCCTAGCGGAGAACACCGGGGAGCTGTTTTTT. It codes for CASSRALAENTGELFF.

The chain links TRBV15 to TRBJ2-2; D remains unclear. The CDR3 has 14 residues. Looked up from germline, CDR1 is LNHNV and CDR2 is YYDKDF (reference sequence). V was pared by 1 base and J by 4 bases, with 7 bases between. In DNA form, the CDR3 reads TGTGCCACCAGCAGAGTGAAGGTCACCGGGGAGCTGTTTTTT. Its translation is CATSRVKVTGELFF.

V gene TRBV15 combines with J gene TRBJ1-1; D not certain. The germline V and J ends were trimmed by 6 bases and 1 base, with 12 bases remaining between them. This CDR3 has 14 amino acids. Germline V gene lookup returns CDR1 LNHNV and CDR2 YYDKDF (reference sequence). The CDR3 loop is CATRVKGGNTEAFF. CDR3 nucleotide sequence: TGTGCCACCAGAGTGAAGGGAGGGAACACTGAAGCTTTCTTT.

In its sample, this clonotype was seen many times. The V call is TRBV5-1, the J call TRBJ2-3, with D maybe TRBD2 (6 bases). This CDR3 is 13 amino acids long. Germline V gives CDR1 SGHRS, CDR2 YFSETQ. Deletions cut 4 bases from V and 10 bases from J, with 16 bases between. CDR3 protein: CASSLSLGEAQYF. CDR3 nucleotides: TGCGCCAGCAGCCTGAGCCTCGGGGAGGCGCAGTATTTT.

About this clonotype: A read error may be the cause here, since a much bigger clone is one base away. The V call is TRBV7-2, the J call TRBJ1-5; 9 bases agree with TRBD1. This CDR3 spans 15 amino acids. The V gene's germline CDR1 is SGHTA and CDR2 FQGNSA. V was pared by 5 bases and J by 9 bases, with 11 bases of the junction left unmatched. CDR3 amino acids: CASSTGTGSTRPQHF. CDR3 in DNA: TGTGCCAGCAGCACCGGGACAGGGAGTACTCGGCCCCAGCATTTT.

This clonotype has at least ten counts. The chain has TRBV6-1 and TRBJ2-7, with D possibly being TRBD2 (6 bases). The V end was cut by 7 bases, the J end by 6 bases, with 13 bases between. The length of the CDR3 is 12 residues. The germline V gene encodes CDR1 MNHNS and CDR2 SASEGT. The CDR3 reads CASTLGGGEQYF. In DNA form, the CDR3 reads TGTGCCAGCACCCTTGGGGGAGGCGAGCAGTACTTC.

This clonotype came up many times. V and J are TRBV11-2 and TRBJ1-3; D is ambiguous. The CDR3 consists of 16 residues. V gave up 1 base and J gave up 0 bases, with 10 bases separating them. Germline CDR1 and CDR2: SGHAT and FQNNGV. Written as DNA, the CDR3 is TGTGCCAGCAGCTTAGGAACATTAACCTCTGGAAACACCATATATTTT. Translating it yields CASSLGTLTSGNTIYF. Variable domain in full (rest from reference TRBV11-2 and TRBJ1-3): EAGVAQSPRYKIIEKRQSVAFWCNPISGHATLYWYQQILGQGPKLLIQFQNNGVVDDSQLPKDRFSAERLKGVDSTLKIQPAKLEDSAVYLCASSLGTLTSGNTIYFGEGSWLTVV.

A few counts support this clonotype. V and J are TRBV20-1 and TRBJ1-3; D may be TRBD1 (6 bases). Germline CDR1 DFQATT, CDR2 SNEGSKA (reference sequence). The CDR3 contains 14 residues. Trimming pared 6 bases from V and 0 bases from J, leaving 12 bases between. CDR3 in DNA: TGCAGTGCCCCCGACAGGTCCTCTGGAAACACCATATATTTT. It encodes CSAPDRSSGNTIYF.

This clonotype appeared many times. The chain recombines TRBV28 with TRBJ2-7, with TRBD1 identical over 8 bases. The V and J ends lost 7 bases and 4 bases, in that order; junction bases with no gene match: 9. This CDR3 comprises 14 residues. Germline lookup yields CDR1 MDHEN and CDR2 SYDVKM. CDR3 protein: CASTRDRIRYEQYF. CDR3 nucleotides: TGTGCCAGCACCCGGGACAGGATTCGATACGAGCAGTACTTC.